The T cell receptor beta chain under discussion was sequenced for a study of control samples from healthy donors and cancer patients (dated by TCRdb to 2020 to 2022). On this clone itself: Its antigen remains undetermined. No qualities accompany the bases; no much larger clone lies one base away.

The CDR3, cysteine through phenylalanine, is 15 amino acids long. Only the CDR3 DNA is retained, 45 bases long and in frame from the first base. The germline V gene (reference sequence) yields SGHNT for CDR1 and YYREEE for CDR2. The junction carries 9 bases between V and J, which are trimmed by 1 base and 2 bases respectively. The method behind the library was the immunoSEQ multiplex PCR assay. Drawn from immuneACCESS, this table holds only the in-frame rearrangements with V and J called that TCRdb kept. Clones are partly lost; checked studies trace under half to an unresolved V gene and leave the rest unexplained. This sample comprises some 120,000 clones, around 89% of them detected only once. The ten largest make up approximately 39% of the sample.

This TCR came from a man in his fifties or sixties in good health. Sequenced input: blood. Recombination connected TRBV5-4 to TRBJ2-2; the D gene is possibly TRBD2, with 5 bases matching. The DNA sequence reads TGTGCCAGCAGCTTGACGGGGATTAACACCGGGGAGCTGTTTTTT. The encoded protein is CASSLTGINTGELFF. With the rest looked up from the reference TRBV5-4 and TRBJ2-2 genes rather than sequenced, the full variable domain is ETGVTQSPTHLIKTRGQQVTLRCSSQSGHNTVSWYQQALGQGPQFIFQYYREEENGRGNFPPRFSGLQFPNYSSELNVNALELDDSALYLCASSLTGINTGELFFGEGSRLTVL.